The 19 T cell receptor beta chains in this list originate from one sample, sequenced in a study of blood T cell repertoires in COVID-19. Produced via immunoSEQ multiplex PCR; TCRdb's table is partial and in-frame only. Of more than 25,000 clones in the sample, 90% were seen once. Sequences were obtained from peripheral blood. Receptors were obtained from a man aged 70 or older with active or convalescent COVID-19.

The chain couples TRBV27 to TRBJ1-2; possible D gene TRBD1, 5 bases. This CDR3 region has 14 residues. Trimming left V 5 bases short and J 8 bases short, with 18 bases between. CDR1 is MNHEY and CDR2 is SMNVEV in the germline V gene (reference sequence). CDR3 region: CASSPWGGRGGYTF. Written as DNA, the CDR3 is TGTGCCAGCAGTCCATGGGGAGGCCGGGGGGGCTACACCTTC.

V is TRBV6-5 and J is TRBJ2-1, with 10 nucleotides matching TRBD1. CDR3 length equals 14 residues. The V segment lost 7 bases and the J segment 9 bases; nucleotides outside the gene matches: 9. Germline-derived CDR1 and CDR2 are MNHEY and SVGAGI. CDR3 sequence reads: CASTSPGQGGEQFF. Written as DNA, the CDR3 is TGTGCCAGCACTTCCCCCGGACAGGGGGGTGAGCAGTTCTTC.

In this sample, this clone turned up once. The chain uses TRBV21-1 and TRBJ1-5; TRBD1 is the table's D call and was not checked against the DNA. TRBV21-1 is a known pseudogene. This CDR3 has 14 amino acids. The CDR3 nucleotides read TGTGCCAGCAGCAAAGACAGGAACGAACAGCCCCAGCATTTT. The encoded protein is CASSKDRNEQPQHF.

This clone was picked up one time. The J gene is TRBJ1-1, the V gene TRBV7-9; 7 bases line up with TRBD1. The CDR3 is made up of 14 amino acids. The J segment lost 5 bases and the V segment lost 3 bases, leaving 6 bases of the junction unmatched. Per germline, CDR1 SEHNR and CDR2 FQNEAQ (reference sequence). The CDR3 reads CASSLLGGKTEAFF. The CDR3, as DNA: TGTGCCAGCAGCTTGTTAGGGGGCAAAACTGAAGCTTTCTTT.

The chain links TRBV5-4 to TRBJ1-6, with no clear D. Trimming pared 1 base from V and 6 bases from J, leaving 8 bases between. Germline values: CDR1 SGHNT, CDR2 YYREEE (reference sequence). The CDR3 is 14 residues long. CDR3 in amino acids: CASSLSQANSPLHF. In DNA form, the CDR3 reads TGTGCCAGCAGCTTGTCTCAGGCTAATTCACCCCTCCACTTT.

This chain joins TRBV5-1 and TRBJ2-2; TRBD1 agrees at 7 bases. The CDR3 contains 15 residues. CDR1 and CDR2 from the germline V gene are SGHRS and YFSETQ. Germline trimming cut 2 bases from V and 1 base from J; bases unmatched to any gene: 2. CDR3 sequence reads: CASSLRTGNTGELFF. The CDR3 coding sequence is TGCGCCAGCAGCTTAAGGACAGGGAACACCGGGGAGCTGTTTTTT.

V usage is TRBV2 and J usage is TRBJ2-3; 9 bases are shared with TRBD2. The germline CDR1 and CDR2 sequences are SNHLY and FYNNEI. J lost 0 bases, V lost 7 bases, and 11 bases had no gene match. The CDR3 runs 17 residues. CDR3 bases: TGTGCCAGCAACGGCGCGGGAGGGGGGTCTAGCACAGATACGCAGTATTTT. This sequence encodes CASNGAGGGSSTDTQYF.

The V and J genes are TRBV6-1 and TRBJ2-1; D possibly corresponds to TRBD2 (6 bases). Trimming stripped 1 base from V and 2 bases from J, with 12 bases between. CDR1 is MNHNS and CDR2 is SASEGT in the germline V gene. The CDR3 runs to 16 residues. The CDR3 protein is CASSEVGGSTYNEQFF. As DNA, the CDR3 is TGTGCCAGCAGTGAAGTAGGAGGGAGCACCTACAATGAGCAGTTCTTC.

This clone was seen just once. The chain uses TRBV2 and TRBJ1-2; 8 bases match TRBD1. Germline loops: CDR1 SNHLY, CDR2 FYNNEI. With 10 bases clipped from V and 2 bases from J, the junction kept 15 bases outside the gene matches. The CDR3 covers 16 residues. The CDR3 DNA sequence: TGTGCCACCTCGAAGGGGGACAGGTCGGCAAACTATGGCTACACCTTC. Residues: CATSKGDRSANYGYTF.

The V call is TRBV5-8, the J call TRBJ1-2; TRBD1 matches 8 bases. Germline V gives CDR1 SGHTS, CDR2 YDEGEE. The J segment lost 7 bases and the V segment lost 3 bases, leaving 11 bases of the junction unmatched. This CDR3 is built from 15 residues. For the CDR3, the DNA is TGTGCCAGCAGCTCCCTCGGGCAGGGGGCGAGTGGCTACACCTTC. Translating it yields CASSSLGQGASGYTF.

The chain uses TRBV5-1 and TRBJ2-2; unclear D gene. V gave up 0 bases and J gave up 1 base, with 4 bases separating them. The CDR3 is 14 amino acids. Germline CDR1 reads SGHRS; CDR2 reads YFSETQ. The CDR3 DNA reads TGCGCCAGCAGCTTGGGACAGAACACCGGGGAGCTGTTTTTT. Its translation: CASSLGQNTGELFF.

This clone was recorded once. The V and J genes are TRBV2 and TRBJ1-1; D is perhaps TRBD1 (6 bases). CDR3 length: 13 amino acids. V was cut by 6 bases and J by 5 bases, with 13 bases left in between. Germline V gene lookup returns CDR1 SNHLY and CDR2 FYNNEI. The CDR3 loop reads CASREQGITEAFF. The CDR3 region has the DNA TGTGCCAGCAGGGAACAGGGTATAACTGAAGCTTTCTTT.

The rearrangement uses TRBV10-3 and TRBJ2-3; the match to TRBD1 covers 8 bases. Germline V gene data show CDR1 as ENHRY and CDR2 as SYGVKD. J was trimmed by 3 bases and V by 2 bases; bases with no gene match: 7. CDR3 size: 16 residues. The CDR3 loop is CAISEDRGWETDTQYF. The CDR3 nucleotides are TGTGCCATCAGTGAGGACAGGGGATGGGAGACAGATACGCAGTATTTT.

In its sample, this clone was seen once. The genes are TRBV28 and TRBJ1-2, with D perhaps matching TRBD1 (6 bases). From germline, CDR1 is MDHEN and CDR2 SYDVKM. The ends were cut back, 6 bases at V and 9 bases at J, with 17 bases in the middle. This CDR3 contains 13 residues. This CDR3 reads CASRLPGQSRYTF. The CDR3 DNA reads TGTGCCAGCAGACTCCCTGGACAGTCTCGCTACACCTTC.

J is TRBJ1-6 and V is TRBV28; 7 bases fit TRBD1. This CDR3 comprises 15 residues. V shed 5 bases and J 8 bases; nucleotides not matched to a gene: 9. Germline-derived CDR1 and CDR2 are MDHEN and SYDVKM. As DNA, the CDR3 is TGTGCCAGCAGTCCCAGGACAGGATTCCATTCACCCCTCCACTTT. Residues: CASSPRTGFHSPLHF.

This chain joins TRBV7-2 and TRBJ1-2; D remains ambiguous. The CDR3 length is 13 residues. From germline, CDR1 is SGHTA and CDR2 FQGNSA. V was cut by 4 bases and J by 0 bases, with 6 bases left in between. The CDR3 region has the DNA TGTGCCAGCAGCTCTCCCTCTAACTATGGCTACACCTTC. Protein product: CASSSPSNYGYTF.

The chain combines TRBV7-3 with TRBJ2-1; TRBD2 aligns across 8 bases. V shed 2 bases and J 7 bases; nucleotides not matched to a gene: 10. CDR1 is SGHTA and CDR2 is FQGTGA in the germline V gene. The CDR3 covers 16 residues. CDR3 loop: CASSLRPGGRLNEQFF. CDR3 bases: TGTGCCAGCAGCTTACGGCCGGGCGGGAGGCTAAATGAGCAGTTCTTC.

The sample holds one count of this clone. The V gene is TRBV25-1, the J gene TRBJ2-7, with D tentatively TRBD1 (5 bases). Germline CDR1 reads MGHDK; CDR2 reads SYGVNS. Between the trimmed V and J ends, which lost 9 bases and 0 bases, there was a span of 12 bases. This CDR3 has 13 residues. CDR3 bases: TGTGCCAGATTACACAGGAGCTCCTACGAGCAGTACTTC. Translating it yields CARLHRSSYEQYF.

The sample holds one count of this clone. The rearrangement joins TRBV18 to TRBJ1-2; TRBD1 aligns across 9 bases. The CDR3 sequence is 14 residues long. After removal of 6 bases from V and 3 bases from J, the junction contained 5 bases not matched to a gene. Looked up from germline, CDR1 is KGHSH and CDR2 is LQKENI. CDR3 nucleotide sequence: TGTGCCAGCTCCTACAGGGGGCAGGACTATGGCTACACCTTC. It is translated as CASSYRGQDYGYTF.